This T cell receptor beta chain stems from a study of cytomegalovirus exposure and HLA in healthy donors. At the level of the study: The Caucasian-associated ancestry cluster contained approximately 81% of the approximately 390 genotyped donors.

Primers for the PCR totalled 60 Vbeta and 13 Jbeta. The repertoire was sequenced with immunoSEQ multiplex PCR; TCRdb's copy has only in-frame clones and lacks some. Of around 80,000 clones in the sample, 62% were seen once. Only a few counts were recorded for this clone. The receptor comes from a male donor in good health and CMV-seropositive. The sequencing input was PBMCs.

The CDR3 bases are TGTGCCAGCAGTGAAACCCACCGGCTAGCGGGCCACAATGAGCAGTTCTTC. Amino acids: CASSETHRLAGHNEQFF. The chain has TRBV6-4 and TRBJ2-1, with 8 bases aligning to TRBD2. Looked up from germline, CDR1 is MRHNA and CDR2 is SNTAGT. V lost 3 bases to trimming and J lost 5 bases; unmatched junction nucleotides: 12. CDR3 size: 17 residues.